This T cell receptor beta chain emerged from a study of control samples from healthy donors and cancer patients. J lost 1 base, V lost 2 bases, and 5 bases had no gene match. CDR1 is MNHEY and CDR2 is SVGEGT in the germline V gene. The CDR3 is 16 amino acids. Profiling relied on immunoSEQ multiplex PCR, and the TCRdb table lists in-frame clones only, not all of them. The data contain about 70,000 clones, approximately 87% of them singletons. This clone was recorded a few times. The sequence came from a man aged 45 to 65 in good health. J is TRBJ2-5 and V is TRBV6-2 or TRBV6-3; 9 bases fit TRBD2. The sequenced material came from blood. CDR3 sequence: CASSYGGAGGQETQYF. DNA of the CDR3: TGTGCCAGCAGTTACGGTGGAGCGGGGGGCCAAGAGACCCAGTACTTC.